This entry features one T cell receptor (beta chain) sequence. Authors' analysis steps: How many nucleated cells were present was estimated from reference gene primer amplification. Data came from immunoSEQ multiplex PCR; TCRdb stores just in-frame clones and leaves some out. The V and J calls and clone size come from that table; D and trimming were worked out from the DNA. The sample has under 200,000 clones; roughly 80% are singletons. CDR3 length: 12 residues. V shed 1 base and J shed 7 bases, with 8 bases lying between them. Looked up from germline, CDR1 is KGHSH and CDR2 is LQKENI. The sample is drawn from a study of blood T cell repertoires in COVID-19. Study-wide context: From the United States, Italy and Spain came samples of acute and convalescent COVID-19. The analysed material was cDNA or gDNA that came from T cells, B-cell-depleted T cells, or PBMCs.

The receptor comes from a human donor in a cohort sampled during active COVID-19. The specimen was peripheral blood. The chain is built from TRBV18 and TRBJ2-7, with TRBD1 as a possible D gene (6 bases). The DNA of the CDR3 is TGTGCCAGCTCACCACAGGGGGAAGAGCAGTACTTC. The encoded protein is CASSPQGEEQYF. Based on the CDR3 plus reference TRBV18 and TRBJ2-7, the full variable domain is NAGVMQNPRHLVRRRGQEARLRCSPMKGHSHVYWYRQLPEEGLKFMVYLQKENIIDESGMPKERFSAEFPKEGPSILRIQQVVRGDSAAYFCASSPQGEEQYFGPGTRLTVT.